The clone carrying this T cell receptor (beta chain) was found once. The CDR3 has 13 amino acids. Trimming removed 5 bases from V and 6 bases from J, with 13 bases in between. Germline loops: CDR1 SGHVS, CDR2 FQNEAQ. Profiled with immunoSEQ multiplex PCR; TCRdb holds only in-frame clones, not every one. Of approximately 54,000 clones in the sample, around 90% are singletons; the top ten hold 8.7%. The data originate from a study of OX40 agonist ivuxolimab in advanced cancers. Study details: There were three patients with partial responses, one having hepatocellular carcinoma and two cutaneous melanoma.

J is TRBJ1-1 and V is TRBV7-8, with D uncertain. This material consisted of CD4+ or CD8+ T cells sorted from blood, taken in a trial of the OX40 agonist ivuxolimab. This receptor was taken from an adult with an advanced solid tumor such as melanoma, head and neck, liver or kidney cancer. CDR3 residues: CASSLDLAPEAFF. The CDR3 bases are TGTGCCAGCAGCCTTGACCTTGCCCCTGAAGCTTTCTTT.